The 25 T cell receptor beta chains reported below all come from one sample, sequenced in a study of CD8 T cells in Susac syndrome. Random-hexamer reverse transcription was applied to about 0.5 to 1 ug RNA. TCRdb re-called the immunoSEQ multiplex PCR reads through MiXCR, storing one row per CDR3 protein. Of fewer than 350,000 distinct CDR3 sequences in the sample, 85% were seen once. The sample consisted of CD8+ T cells from PBMCs. The receptors derive from a human donor with multiple sclerosis.

V is TRBV19 and J is TRBJ2-3; 11 bases fit TRBD1. V lost 2 bases and J lost 7; bases outside the gene matches: 5. Per the germline V gene, CDR1 is LNHDA and CDR2 is SQIVND (reference sequence). The CDR3 runs 15 residues. CDR3 region: CASSIPDRGPNTQYF. The CDR3 nucleotides are TGTGCCAGTAGTATACCGGACAGGGGGCCGAATACGCAGTATTTT.

V gene TRBV28 combines with J gene TRBJ1-6; D remains unclear. The CDR3 has 14 residues. V lost 4 bases and J lost 5, with 9 bases in between. The germline gives CDR1 MDHEN, CDR2 SYDVKM. CDR3 coding DNA: TGTGCCAGCAGTTCCCAGGCCAATAATTCACCCCTCCACTTT. Residues: CASSSQANNSPLHF.

This clonotype was detected once. The chain links TRBV6-5 to TRBJ1-2; 7 bases align to TRBD1. This CDR3 is 12 amino acids long. From germline, CDR1 is MNHEY and CDR2 SVGAGI. J lost 9 bases, V lost 7 bases, and 8 bases had no gene match. CDR3 coding DNA: TGTGCCAGCACCCAGACAGGGCTGAGCTACACCTTC. It encodes CASTQTGLSYTF.

The rearrangement uses TRBV7-8 and TRBJ2-5; 11 bases match TRBD1. With V trimmed by 2 bases and J by 7 bases, 12 bases remained unmatched. The CDR3 loop spans 17 amino acids. Looked up from germline, CDR1 is SGHVS and CDR2 is FQNEAQ. The DNA of the CDR3 is TGTGCCAGCAGCTTACCATCCCGGGACAGGGGGGACGTGACCCAGTACTTC. This gives the protein CASSLPSRDRGDVTQYF.

J is TRBJ2-3 and V is TRBV6-6, with no clear D. This CDR3 spans 13 amino acids. The V end was cut by 6 bases, the J end by 1 base, with 8 bases between. CDR1 MNHNY and CDR2 SVGAGI come from the germline V gene (reference sequence). Written as DNA, the CDR3 is TGTGCCAGCAGCGAGAGTGGCACAGATACGCAGTATTTT. Its protein is CASSESGTDTQYF.

This chain links TRBV27 with TRBJ2-1, with no clear D. The ends were cut back, 7 bases at V and 0 bases at J, with 16 bases in the middle. The CDR3 contains 16 residues. The germline gives CDR1 MNHEY, CDR2 SMNVEV (reference sequence). The CDR3 sequence is CASTKEPFVSYNEQFF. In DNA form, the CDR3 reads TGTGCCAGCACCAAGGAACCTTTTGTCTCCTACAATGAGCAGTTCTTC.

This clonotype showed up just once. CDR3 in DNA: TGTGCCAGCAGCCCTACAGCGGGTGCCTACAATGAGCAGTTCTTC. Encoded protein: CASSPTAGAYNEQFF. V gene TRBV5-4 combines with J gene TRBJ2-1, with a weak D call TRBD2 (6 bases). The germline V gene encodes CDR1 SGHNT and CDR2 YYREEE (reference sequence). The length of the CDR3 is 15 residues. V lost 4 bases to trimming and J lost 2 bases, with 13 bases between them.

The rearrangement uses TRBV6-1 and TRBJ1-1; a weak D match, TRBD1 (6 bases). V was cut by 6 bases and J by 1 base, with 12 bases left in between. The CDR3 length is 14 residues. Germline CDR1 reads MNHNS; CDR2 reads SASEGT. This CDR3 reads CASSILQGNTEAFF. The CDR3 DNA reads as TGTGCCAGCAGCATCTTACAGGGGAACACTGAAGCTTTCTTT.

The chain has TRBV5-4 and TRBJ2-7; TRBD1 matches at 8 bases. This CDR3 spans 14 amino acids. Germline-derived CDR1 and CDR2 are SGHNT and YYREEE (reference sequence). V was pared by 4 bases and J by 6 bases, with 9 bases of the junction left unmatched. DNA of the CDR3: TGTGCCAGCAGCCTTAGGCAGGGGGCTCGCGAGCAGTACTTC. It encodes CASSLRQGAREQYF. Based on the CDR3 plus reference TRBV5-4 and TRBJ2-7, the full variable domain is ETGVTQSPTHLIKTRGQQVTLRCSSQSGHNTVSWYQQALGQGPQFIFQYYREEENGRGNFPPRFSGLQFPNYSSELNVNALELDDSALYLCASSLRQGAREQYFGPGTRLTVT.

The chain carries TRBV14 and TRBJ2-1, with no clear D. Germline lookup yields CDR1 SGHDN and CDR2 FVKESK. This CDR3 has 16 amino acids. Trimming took 4 bases from V and 2 from J, leaving 15 bases between them. The chain's CDR3 is CASSRALASPYNEQFF. DNA of the CDR3: TGTGCCAGCAGCCGAGCCCTCGCTAGTCCCTACAATGAGCAGTTCTTC.

The chain combines TRBV7-6 with TRBJ2-2; no clear D. The V end was cut by 1 base, the J end by 4 bases, with 7 bases between. Germline values: CDR1 SGHVS, CDR2 FNYEAQ. The length of the CDR3 is 14 residues. CDR3 coding DNA: TGTGCCAGCAGCTTAGACCGCAGCACCGGGGAGCTGTTTTTT. It encodes CASSLDRSTGELFF.

The chain joins TRBV5-1 to TRBJ1-1, with D maybe TRBD1 (5 bases). CDR3 length: 15 residues. V was cut by 4 bases and J by 3 bases, with 16 bases left in between. CDR1 SGHRS and CDR2 YFSETQ come from the germline V gene. The CDR3 region has the DNA TGCGCCAGCAGCGGTCAGGAAGGGACGGACACTGAAGCTTTCTTT. It codes for CASSGQEGTDTEAFF. The full variable domain, rest sourced from reference TRBV5-1 and TRBJ1-1, is KAGVTQTPRYLIKTRGQQVTLSCSPISGHRSVSWYQQTPGQGLQFLFEYFSETQRNKGNFPGRFSGRQFSNSRSEMNVSTLELGDSALYLCASSGQEGTDTEAFFGQGTRLTVV.

The chain couples TRBV20-1 to TRBJ2-7; 9 bases are a match to TRBD1. Germline assignment: CDR1 DFQATT and CDR2 SNEGSKA (reference sequence). With V trimmed by 6 bases and J by 7 bases, 7 bases remained unmatched. CDR3 length: 12 residues. The CDR3 is CSARDRVPEQYF. CDR3 nucleotides: TGCAGTGCCCGGGACAGGGTCCCGGAGCAGTACTTC.

This sequence joins TRBV5-1 and TRBJ2-5; 10 bases line up with TRBD1. CDR1 and CDR2 from the germline V gene are SGHRS and YFSETQ. V trimming: 4 bases; J trimming: 2 bases; junction bases outside the gene matches: 8. The CDR3 is made up of 16 amino acids. The CDR3 DNA follows: TGCGCCAGCAGCCCGCGACAGGGGGCCCGGCAAGAGACCCAGTACTTC. It is translated as CASSPRQGARQETQYF. Looking up the rest from reference TRBV5-1 and TRBJ2-5 gives the full variable domain: KAGVTQTPRYLIKTRGQQVTLSCSPISGHRSVSWYQQTPGQGLQFLFEYFSETQRNKGNFPGRFSGRQFSNSRSEMNVSTLELGDSALYLCASSPRQGARQETQYFGPGTRLLVL.

V gene TRBV27 combines with J gene TRBJ1-3, with D uncertain. The germline V gene has CDR1 MNHEY and CDR2 SMNVEV (reference sequence). The ends were cut back, 2 bases at V and 3 bases at J, with 8 bases in the middle. This CDR3 spans 14 amino acids. The CDR3 protein is CASSLGSVGNTIYF. DNA of the CDR3: TGTGCCAGCAGTTTAGGTTCAGTTGGAAACACCATATATTTT.

The gene calls are TRBV6-6 and TRBJ2-7, with D maybe TRBD2 (7 bases). Looked up from germline, CDR1 is MNHNY and CDR2 is SVGAGI (reference sequence). This CDR3 comprises 14 residues. Between the trimmed V and J ends, which lost 2 bases and 5 bases, there was a span of 13 bases. Written as DNA, the CDR3 is TGTGCCAGCAGTTACGGGGGGGCATTCGACGAGCAGTACTTC. Protein sequence: CASSYGGAFDEQYF.

V usage is TRBV7-9 and J usage is TRBJ2-7, with 7 bases that match TRBD2. J gave up 5 bases and V 7 bases, and 14 bases lay outside the gene matches. The germline CDR1 and CDR2 sequences are SEHNR and FQNEAQ (reference sequence). CDR3 length: 15 amino acids. DNA of the CDR3: TGTGCCAGCACCCCAAGCGGGATATCTACCCACGAGCAGTACTTC. As protein: CASTPSGISTHEQYF.

The rearrangement uses TRBV6-2 or TRBV6-3 and TRBJ2-7, with D unclear. The germline V gene encodes CDR1 MNHEY and CDR2 SVGEGT. V gave up 2 bases and J gave up 3 bases, with 14 bases separating them. The CDR3 length is 15 residues. The CDR3, as DNA: TGTGCCAGCAGTTACGTAGGCGGAGTGGACTACGAGCAGTACTTC. It translates to CASSYVGGVDYEQYF.

The chain combines TRBV6-1 with TRBJ1-1, with TRBD1 identical over 7 bases. The CDR3 is made up of 15 amino acids. J was trimmed by 2 bases and V by 6 bases; bases with no gene match: 9. Germline V gene sequence: CDR1 MNHNS, CDR2 SASEGT. The CDR3 loop is CASRNDREVNTEAFF. As DNA, the CDR3 is TGTGCCAGCAGGAATGACAGGGAGGTTAACACTGAAGCTTTCTTT.

Written as DNA, the CDR3 is TGTGCCAGCAGCTTAGGGTACCCCGAAAAACTGTTTTTT. Translating it yields CASSLGYPEKLFF. The genes are TRBV7-6 and TRBJ1-4; no reliable D call. Germline V gives CDR1 SGHVS, CDR2 FNYEAQ. V lost 1 base to trimming and J lost 8 bases, with 8 bases between them. The CDR3 extends over 13 amino acids.

The chain joins TRBV6-2 or TRBV6-3 to TRBJ2-1; D is unclear. This CDR3 region has 13 residues. V was shortened by 0 bases and J by 7 bases, with 7 bases between the two germline ends. CDR1 is MNHEY and CDR2 is SVGEGT in the germline V gene. DNA for the CDR3: TGTGCCAGCAGTTACTCAGGTACAAATGAGCAGTTCTTC. Translated: CASSYSGTNEQFF.

The CDR3 loop is CAIPIPGTEAEAFF. CDR3 nucleotides: TGTGCCATCCCTATCCCCGGGACAGAGGCTGAAGCTTTCTTT. The chain carries TRBV2 and TRBJ1-1; the match to TRBD1 covers 7 bases. Germline V gene lookup returns CDR1 SNHLY and CDR2 FYNNEI. The V gene end was trimmed by 10 bases and the J gene end by 6 bases; junction bases not matched to a gene: 14. There are 14 residues in the CDR3. The full variable domain, rest sourced from reference TRBV2 and TRBJ1-1, is EPEVTQTPSHQVTQMGQEVILRCVPISNHLYFYWYRQILGQKVEFLVSFYNNEISEKSEIFDDQFSVERPDGSNFTLKIRSTKLEDSAMYFCAIPIPGTEAEAFFGQGTRLTVV.

The V call is TRBV28, the J call TRBJ1-1; D gene unclear. The CDR3 runs to 14 residues. The V gene lost 5 bases and the J gene lost 3 bases, with 13 bases spanning the gap. Germline CDR1 reads MDHEN; CDR2 reads SYDVKM. The CDR3 loop is CASSPLKRYTEAFF. The DNA of the CDR3 is TGTGCCAGCAGTCCACTAAAGAGGTACACTGAAGCTTTCTTT. Together with reference TRBV28 and TRBJ1-1, the CDR3 gives the full variable domain: DVKVTQSSRYLVKRTGEKVFLECVQDMDHENMFWYRQDPGLGLRLIYFSYDVKMKEKGDIPEGYSVSREKKERFSLILESASTNQTSMYLCASSPLKRYTEAFFGQGTRLTVV.

The rearrangement uses TRBV6-5 and TRBJ2-7; 11 positions match TRBD2. The germline V gene has CDR1 MNHEY and CDR2 SVGAGI. CDR3 length: 14 amino acids. The J segment lost 6 bases and the V segment lost 0 bases, leaving 1 base of the junction unmatched. Written as DNA, the CDR3 is TGTGCCAGCAGTTACTCCGGGACTAGCGGCGAGCAGTACTTC. Its translation is CASSYSGTSGEQYF.

In this sample, this clonotype turned up a few times. The chain employs TRBV6-2 or TRBV6-3 and TRBJ2-1, with a possible D match to TRBD2 (5 bases). The CDR3 totals 16 residues. Germline V gene lookup returns CDR1 MNHEY and CDR2 SVGEGT. The V end was cut by 0 bases, the J end by 2 bases, with 11 bases between. CDR3 residues: CASSYSKAAAYNEQFF. The CDR3 DNA follows: TGTGCCAGCAGTTACTCAAAAGCGGCTGCCTACAATGAGCAGTTCTTC.